This TCR beta chain emerged from a study of T cell responses to AZD1222 COVID-19 vaccine. As for the study in general: Analysis merged second doses at about 4 or about 12 weeks.

The data were produced by immunoSEQ multiplex PCR, yet TCRdb's version contains in-frame clones alone and is incomplete. This sample has around 110,000 clones; 85% to 95% occur once, and the top ten carry 2.5% to 3.5%. The CDR3 loop spans 13 amino acids. Germline V gives CDR1 LNHDA, CDR2 SQIVND (reference sequence). The V and J ends lost 3 bases and 3 bases respectively, with 6 bases between them. Concerning this clone: What it recognizes is unknown.

Study-level findings and limits: Spike-specific TCR depth and breadth grew after two AZD1222 doses. Without day 14 samples, only post-peak T cell repertoires were studied. White British donors predominated, females outnumbered males, and clonal diversity was possibly underestimated.

The rearrangement links TRBV19 to TRBJ2-4; D is ambiguous. The TCR originated in an adult in good health. This material consisted of peripheral blood, taken on day 0 of AZD1222 vaccination. CDR3 residues: CASSIEFKNIQYF. In DNA, the CDR3 is TGTGCCAGTAGTATTGAGTTCAAAAACATTCAGTACTTC.